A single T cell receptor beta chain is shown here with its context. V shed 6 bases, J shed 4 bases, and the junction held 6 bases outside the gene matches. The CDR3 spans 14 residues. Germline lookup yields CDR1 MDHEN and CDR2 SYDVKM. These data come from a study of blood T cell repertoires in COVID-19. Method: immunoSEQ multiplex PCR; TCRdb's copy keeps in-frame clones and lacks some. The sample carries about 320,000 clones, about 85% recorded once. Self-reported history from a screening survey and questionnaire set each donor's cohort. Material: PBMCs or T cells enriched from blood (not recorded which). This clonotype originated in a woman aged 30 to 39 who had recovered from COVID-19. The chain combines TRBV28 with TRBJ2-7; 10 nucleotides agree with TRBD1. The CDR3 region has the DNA TGTGCCAGCAGCCTCCGGGACAGGGGTTACGAGCAGTACTTC. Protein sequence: CASSLRDRGYEQYF.